Below, 29 T cell receptor beta chains from the same sample are listed, as sequenced in a study of blood T cell repertoires in COVID-19 (dated by TCRdb to the early 2020s). Libraries were made using the immunoSEQ multiplex PCR assay. In its TCRdb copy, this immuneACCESS table keeps in-frame sequences only and misses some clones. Where compared with another copy, unresolved V genes explain less than half of these, and the others have no known cause. Within this sample are tens of thousands of clones, with 86% of them counted one time only. 14% to 15% of the sample lies in the top ten. What was sequenced was peripheral blood. The receptors come from a human donor in a cohort sampled during active COVID-19.

The chain combines TRBV6-5 with TRBJ1-2, with 9 bases aligning to TRBD1. The CDR3 loop spans 14 amino acids. J was trimmed by 4 bases and V by 1 base; bases with no gene match: 1. The germline V gene has CDR1 MNHEY and CDR2 SVGAGI. CDR3 sequence reads: CASSYLGQGYGYTF. The CDR3 coding sequence is TGTGCCAGCAGTTACTTGGGACAGGGCTATGGCTACACCTTC.

This CDR3 is CASSLGGTGSSPLHF. CDR3 in DNA: TGTGCCAGCAGCTTGGGTGGGACAGGAAGTTCACCCCTCCACTTT. V usage is TRBV5-6 and J usage is TRBJ1-6; TRBD1 matches 8 bases. Trimming took 0 bases from V and 9 from J; bases not matched to a gene: 5. The CDR3 covers 15 residues. Germline V gene data show CDR1 as SGHDT and CDR2 as YYEEEE. The whole variable domain, filled in from reference TRBV5-6 and TRBJ1-6, reads DAGVTQSPTHLIKTRGQQVTLRCSPKSGHDTVSWYQQALGQGPQFIFQYYEEEERQRGNFPDRFSGHQFPNYSSELNVNALLLGDSALYLCASSLGGTGSSPLHFGNGTRLTVT.

This chain uses TRBV7-6 with TRBJ2-7; D gene unclear. Per germline, CDR1 SGHVS and CDR2 FNYEAQ. V lost 4 bases and J lost 6, with 13 bases in between. The CDR3 runs to 13 residues. The CDR3 DNA reads TGTGCCAGCAGCTCAGACACGGCCACCGAGCAGTACTTC. This sequence encodes CASSSDTATEQYF.

The rearrangement joins TRBV29-1 to TRBJ2-7, with TRBD1 matching over 7 bases. With 5 bases clipped from V and 3 bases from J, the junction kept 7 bases outside the gene matches. Germline CDR1 reads SQVTM; CDR2 reads ANQGSEA. The CDR3 is 13 residues long. The CDR3 loop is CSVLHRGRYEQYF. CDR3 in DNA: TGCAGCGTTCTCCACAGGGGACGCTACGAGCAGTACTTC.

J is TRBJ2-2 and V is TRBV5-4, with 8 nucleotides matching TRBD2. Trimming removed 9 bases from V and 1 base from J; junction bases left unmatched: 5. The CDR3 is made up of 14 amino acids. Germline-derived CDR1 and CDR2 are SGHNT and YYREEE (reference sequence). The CDR3 DNA is TGTGCCAATAGTCGGGGGGGGAACACCGGGGAGCTGTTTTTT. Protein: CANSRGGNTGELFF.

This rearrangement joins TRBV10-2 to TRBJ1-1, with 7 positions matching TRBD1. This CDR3 is 13 amino acids long. V trimming: 2 bases; J trimming: 4 bases; junction bases outside the gene matches: 1. Per germline, CDR1 WSHSY and CDR2 SAAADI. In DNA, the CDR3 is TGCGCCAGCAGTGAGCAGGGGGGCACTGAAGCTTTCTTT. This codes for CASSEQGGTEAFF.

The chain carries TRBV19 and TRBJ2-2; 8 bases match TRBD2. This CDR3 contains 14 residues. Trimming took 7 bases from V and 1 from J; bases not matched to a gene: 2. The germline gives CDR1 LNHDA, CDR2 SQIVND (reference sequence). DNA of the CDR3: TGTGCCAGTACCAGCGGGAGGAACACCGGGGAGCTGTTTTTT. It specifies CASTSGRNTGELFF.

The chain combines TRBV6-5 with TRBJ2-3; 10 nucleotides match TRBD1. Germline values: CDR1 MNHEY, CDR2 SVGAGI. Unmatched junction bases numbered 8, after V lost 10 bases and J lost 4 bases. CDR3 length: 14 residues. In DNA, the CDR3 is TGTGCCACCACCGACAGGGGGCTCGCAGATACGCAGTATTTT. It specifies CATTDRGLADTQYF.

This sequence joins TRBV30 and TRBJ1-2, with D unresolved. Germline lookup yields CDR1 GTSNPN and CDR2 SVGIG (reference sequence). The CDR3 runs 13 residues. V shed 0 bases and J shed 7 bases, with 12 bases lying between them. The CDR3 sequence is CAWSVGGKSGYTF. The CDR3 bases are TGTGCCTGGAGTGTAGGAGGGAAATCTGGCTACACCTTC.

The chain links TRBV6-2 or TRBV6-3 to TRBJ1-2; unclear D gene. Germline V lookup: CDR1 MNHEY, CDR2 SVGEGT. Trimming left V 0 bases short and J 8 bases short, with 10 bases between. The length of the CDR3 is 13 residues. CDR3 residues: CASSYSSLPGYTF. For the CDR3, the DNA is TGTGCCAGCAGTTACTCGAGCCTTCCGGGCTACACCTTC.

V gene TRBV6-5 combines with J gene TRBJ1-2; 9 nucleotides align to TRBD1. The trim removed 5 bases at V and 7 bases at J, leaving 8 bases unmatched. The CDR3 runs to 14 residues. The germline V gene has CDR1 MNHEY and CDR2 SVGAGI. CDR3 in DNA: TGTGCCAGCAGTAGGGGACAGGGAGATAGTGGCTACACCTTC. Translation: CASSRGQGDSGYTF.

This rearrangement joins TRBV7-9 to TRBJ2-7; 9 bases agree with TRBD1. The CDR3 spans 13 residues. Germline assignment: CDR1 SEHNR and CDR2 FQNEAQ (reference sequence). V was clipped by 5 bases and J by 6 bases; unmatched bases: 5. The CDR3 sequence: CASSPTGGSEQYF. CDR3 in DNA: TGTGCCAGCAGCCCCACAGGGGGCAGCGAGCAGTACTTC.

The V gene is TRBV24-1, the J gene TRBJ2-1; possible D gene TRBD2, 6 bases. The germline CDR1 and CDR2 sequences are KGHDR and SFDVKD. The length of the CDR3 is 13 residues. V lost 5 bases and J lost 7, with 11 bases in between. The DNA of the CDR3 is TGTGCCACCAGTGTGGCCGGAGGGAATGAGCAGTTCTTC. Protein sequence: CATSVAGGNEQFF.

A few counts support this clone. V usage is TRBV15 and J usage is TRBJ1-5, with D unclear. The CDR3 is 15 residues long. CDR1 and CDR2 (germline): LNHNV, YYDKDF (reference sequence). Trimming shortened V by 2 bases and J by 2 bases, and 10 bases separated the two germline ends. CDR3 loop: CATSRNFGGNQPQHF. The DNA for the CDR3 is TGTGCCACCAGCAGAAACTTTGGTGGCAATCAGCCCCAGCATTTT.

The V call is TRBV18, the J call TRBJ1-3, with D perhaps TRBD1 (5 bases). Germline V gene data show CDR1 as KGHSH and CDR2 as LQKENI. The CDR3 covers 14 residues. The V end was cut by 2 bases, the J end by 4 bases, with 9 bases between. The CDR3 is CASSPSRGGNTIYF. In DNA, the CDR3 is TGTGCCAGCTCACCATCTAGGGGAGGAAACACCATATATTTT.

This chain joins TRBV19 and TRBJ2-1; a possible D gene is TRBD2 (5 bases). Trimming cost V 2 bases and J 0 bases, with 8 bases left between them. Germline CDR1 is LNHDA and CDR2 is SQIVND (reference sequence). The CDR3 has 15 residues. The CDR3 DNA follows: TGTGCCAGTAGTATAATGAGGGTCTCCTACAATGAGCAGTTCTTC. This gives the protein CASSIMRVSYNEQFF.

This chain links TRBV29-1 with TRBJ1-2; D is possibly TRBD1 (6 bases). The CDR3 totals 13 residues. Trimming took off 3 bases at V and 4 bases at J, with 12 bases between the two ends. Germline CDR1 SQVTM, CDR2 ANQGSEA. The CDR3 region has the DNA TGCAGCGTTGACCAGGACAGTAGCTATGGCTACACCTTC. It yields the protein CSVDQDSSYGYTF.

This clone was seen just once. The V gene is TRBV7-9, the J gene TRBJ2-7; no firm D call. The CDR3 is 16 residues long. V lost 0 bases and J lost 2, with 14 bases in between. Germline lookup yields CDR1 SEHNR and CDR2 FQNEAQ (reference sequence). The CDR3 DNA is TGTGCCAGCAGCTTAGCGTGGCCCAACGCAGCCTACGAGCAGTACTTC. Amino acids: CASSLAWPNAAYEQYF. The entire variable domain, with the rest obtained from reference TRBV7-9 and TRBJ2-7, is as follows: DTGVSQNPRHKITKRGQNVTFRCDPISEHNRLYWYRQTLGQGPEFLTYFQNEAQLEKSRLLSDRFSAERPKGSFSTLEIQRTEQGDSAMYLCASSLAWPNAAYEQYFGPGTRLTVT.

This clone occurred once. The chain joins TRBV6-5 to TRBJ2-1; weak D call: TRBD2 (5 bases). In germline, CDR1 is MNHEY, CDR2 SVGAGI. The CDR3 has 12 residues. V lost 6 bases to trimming and J lost 10 bases, with 13 bases between them. This CDR3 is CASSIEGIEQFF. The CDR3 DNA reads TGTGCCAGCAGCATTGAGGGCATCGAGCAGTTCTTC.

J is TRBJ1-1 and V is TRBV2, with D maybe TRBD1 (6 bases). The CDR3 contains 14 residues. Trimming left V 6 bases short and J 2 bases short, with 13 bases between. Germline values: CDR1 SNHLY, CDR2 FYNNEI. The CDR3 DNA is TGTGCCAGCAGCTGGGACAAGCGAAACACTGAAGCTTTCTTT. It encodes CASSWDKRNTEAFF.

The chain joins TRBV7-8 to TRBJ2-7; the match to TRBD2 covers 9 bases. The J segment lost 2 bases and the V segment lost 4 bases, leaving 6 bases of the junction unmatched. There are 15 residues in the CDR3. Germline CDR1 SGHVS, CDR2 FQNEAQ. CDR3 sequence (DNA): TGTGCCAGCAGCTCAAGCGGGGGGCGCACCTACGAGCAGTACTTC. The encoded protein is CASSSSGGRTYEQYF.

The chain carries TRBV5-4 and TRBJ2-7, with D perhaps matching TRBD2 (6 bases). V lost 2 bases, J lost 5 bases, and 11 bases lay in between. Germline CDR1 SGHNT, CDR2 YYREEE (reference sequence). The CDR3 sequence is 13 residues long. DNA for the CDR3: TGTGCCAGCAGCTTCCCCGGGGGAAACGAGCAGTACTTC. This encodes CASSFPGGNEQYF.

The chain employs TRBV4-3 and TRBJ2-1; D gene ambiguous. CDR1 is LGHNA, CDR2 YSLEER, per germline. V lost 4 bases and J 9 bases, leaving 7 bases between the germline ends. The CDR3 is made up of 11 amino acids. The DNA of the CDR3 is TGCGCCAGCAGCCGCGTTGGTGAGCAGTTCTTC. Translation: CASSRVGEQFF.

This chain uses TRBV5-5 with TRBJ1-4; no clear D gene. CDR1 and CDR2 from the germline V gene are SGHKS and YYEKEE (reference sequence). V lost 4 bases to trimming and J lost 2 bases, with 15 bases between them. This CDR3 contains 16 residues. In DNA, the CDR3 is TGTGCCAGCAGCCGGGAGAACTTCCCCACTAATGAAAAACTGTTTTTT. It is translated as CASSRENFPTNEKLFF.

The rearrangement uses TRBV4-3 and TRBJ2-1; D is possibly TRBD2 (6 bases). V was trimmed by 1 base and J by 10 bases, leaving 11 bases between them. This CDR3 region has 13 residues. From germline, CDR1 is LGHNA and CDR2 YSLEER. The CDR3 here is CASSQGVGGEQFF. The CDR3 bases are TGCGCCAGCAGCCAAGGGGTGGGGGGAGAGCAGTTCTTC.

The V gene is TRBV30, the J gene TRBJ1-6, with 9 bases that match TRBD1. The CDR3 spans 16 residues. Per the germline V gene, CDR1 is GTSNPN and CDR2 is SVGIG (reference sequence). V gave up 4 bases and J gave up 0 bases; unmatched junction bases: 4. CDR3 residues: CAWKDRGSSYNSPLHF. The DNA of the CDR3 is TGTGCCTGGAAAGACAGGGGGAGCTCCTATAATTCACCCCTCCACTTT.

The chain recombines TRBV27 with TRBJ2-1; 10 positions agree with TRBD2. The CDR3 is 15 residues long. The V gene's germline CDR1 is MNHEY and CDR2 SMNVEV (reference sequence). The junction had 10 bases not matched to a gene; V was cut back by 6 bases and J by 8 bases. The CDR3 region is CASRVLASGSYEQFF. CDR3 nucleotide sequence: TGTGCCAGCAGGGTGTTAGCTAGCGGGAGTTATGAGCAGTTCTTC.

The J gene is TRBJ1-6, the V gene TRBV3-1 (or the pseudogene TRBV3-2); D remains ambiguous. The CDR3 runs to 14 residues. With 3 bases removed from V and 7 bases from J, the gap between germline ends came to 10 bases. Germline values: CDR1 LGHDT, CDR2 YNNKEL (reference sequence). CDR3 in DNA: TGTGCCAGCAGCCAGGCGGGAGAAAATTCACCCCTCCACTTT. Translation: CASSQAGENSPLHF.

The chain combines TRBV5-4 with TRBJ1-1, with 7 positions matching TRBD1. The CDR3 has 14 residues. V shed 4 bases, J shed 10 bases, and the junction held 13 bases outside the gene matches. Germline V gene lookup returns CDR1 SGHNT and CDR2 YYREEE (reference sequence). The CDR3 sequence: CASSRQGGGIGAFF. The CDR3 DNA sequence: TGTGCCAGCAGCCGACAGGGTGGGGGAATCGGAGCTTTCTTT.